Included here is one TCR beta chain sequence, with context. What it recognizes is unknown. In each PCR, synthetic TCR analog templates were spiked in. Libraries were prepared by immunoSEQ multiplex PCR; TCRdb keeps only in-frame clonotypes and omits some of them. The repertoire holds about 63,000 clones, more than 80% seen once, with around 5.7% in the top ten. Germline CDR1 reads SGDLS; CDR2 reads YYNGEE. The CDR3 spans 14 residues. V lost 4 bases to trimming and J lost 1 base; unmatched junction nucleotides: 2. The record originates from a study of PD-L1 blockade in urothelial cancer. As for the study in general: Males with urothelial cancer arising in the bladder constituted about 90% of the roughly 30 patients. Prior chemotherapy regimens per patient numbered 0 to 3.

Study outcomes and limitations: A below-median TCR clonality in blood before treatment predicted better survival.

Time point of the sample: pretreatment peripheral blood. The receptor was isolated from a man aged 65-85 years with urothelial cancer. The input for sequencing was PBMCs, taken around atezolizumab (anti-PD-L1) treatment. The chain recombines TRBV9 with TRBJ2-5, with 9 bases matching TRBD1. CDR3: CASSKGQGQETQYF. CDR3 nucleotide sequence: TGTGCCAGCAGCAAGGGACAGGGCCAAGAGACCCAGTACTTC.